Below, 27 T cell receptor beta chains from the same sample are listed, as sequenced in a study of blood T cells in healthy people across ages. Sample-barcoded 5' priming and a J-beta primer mix drove a second PCR of about 6 to 11 cycles. TCRdb re-called the 5' RACE reads through MiXCR, storing one row per CDR3 protein. The sample records 1.5 million to 2 million distinct CDR3 sequences, 28% being singletons. Sequencing input: blood. The receptor set was obtained from a young woman in good health.

At least ten counts were recorded for this clonotype. This sequence joins TRBV19 and TRBJ2-7; tentatively, D is TRBD2 (5 bases). The CDR3 extends over 15 amino acids. Germline CDR1 and CDR2: LNHDA and SQIVND (reference sequence). The V gene lost 2 bases and the J gene lost 0 bases, with 11 bases spanning the gap. The CDR3 bases are TGTGCCAGTAGTATACGCGGGTCCGGCTCCTACGAGCAGTACTTC. This translates into CASSIRGSGSYEQYF.

For this clonotype: This may arise from a read error, as a much more abundant clone is one base away. The chain combines TRBV12-5 with TRBJ2-7, with 9 positions matching TRBD1. There are 15 residues in the CDR3. Germline trimming cut 7 bases from V and 7 bases from J; bases unmatched to any gene: 14. CDR1 is LGHNT, CDR2 FRNRAP, per germline. The CDR3 is CASDQGTGSIDEQYF. The CDR3 DNA follows: TGTGCTAGTGACCAAGGGACAGGGTCCATCGATGAGCAGTACTTC. Looking up the rest from reference TRBV12-5 and TRBJ2-7 gives the full variable domain: DARVTQTPRHKVTEMGQEVTMRCQPILGHNTVFWYRQTMMQGLELLAYFRNRAPLDDSGMPKDRFSAEMPDATLATLKIQPSEPRDSAVYFCASDQGTGSIDEQYFGPGTRLTVT.

The chain is built from TRBV6-5 and TRBJ2-1; D may be TRBD2 (6 bases). The germline V gene has CDR1 MNHEY and CDR2 SVGAGI. V was cut by 0 bases and J by 4 bases, with 16 bases left in between. The CDR3 totals 17 residues. CDR3 protein: CASSYSKTGGAYNEQFF. The CDR3 region has the DNA TGTGCCAGCAGTTACTCTAAGACTGGCGGGGCTTACAATGAGCAGTTCTTC.

This clonotype showed up many times. A read error may account for a junction end that differs from germline. The CDR3 region is CASSFGQGNSPLHF. CDR3 coding DNA: TGTGCCAGCAGCTTCGGACAGGGAAATTCACCCCTCCACTTT. The chain has TRBV5-1 and TRBJ1-6; 8 bases line up with TRBD1. This CDR3 has 14 residues. Germline CDR1 is SGHRS and CDR2 is YFSETQ.

This clonotype was found a few times. The chain combines TRBV10-3 with TRBJ2-1; TRBD2 might be the D (6 bases). The germline CDR1 and CDR2 sequences are ENHRY and SYGVKD. CDR3 length: 18 amino acids. V lost 3 bases and J lost 2, with 20 bases in between. In nucleotides, the CDR3 is TGTGCCATCAGTGACTCTCCCCTTCGAGGGAGGACCTACAATGAGCAGTTCTTC. It specifies CAISDSPLRGRTYNEQFF.

In this sample, this clonotype turned up a few times. The chain links TRBV12-3 or TRBV12-4 to TRBJ1-2; maybe TRBD1 (6 bases). The CDR3 consists of 13 residues. Trimming left V 6 bases short and J 7 bases short, with 15 bases between. The CDR3 region has the DNA TGTGCCAGCAGCACCTCGGGGGCCCCTGGCTACACCTTC. Translating it yields CASSTSGAPGYTF.

This chain uses TRBV28 with TRBJ2-3, with no clear D. The V gene lost 3 bases and the J gene lost 2 bases, with 6 bases spanning the gap. Germline V gives CDR1 MDHEN, CDR2 SYDVKM. CDR3 length equals 13 residues. This CDR3 reads CASSLVDTDTQYF. Here the CDR3 DNA reads TGTGCCAGCAGTTTGGTTGACACAGATACGCAGTATTTT.

The chain has TRBV27 and TRBJ2-2; D remains unclear. V lost 5 bases and J 5 bases, leaving 12 bases between the germline ends. The CDR3 loop spans 14 amino acids. Germline-derived CDR1 and CDR2 are MNHEY and SMNVEV (reference sequence). Here the CDR3 reads CASSKERPTGELFF. For the CDR3, the DNA is TGTGCCAGCAGTAAGGAGCGACCTACCGGGGAGCTGTTTTTT.

The chain joins TRBV20-1 to TRBJ2-3; D call uncertain. V lost 5 bases to trimming and J lost 3 bases, with 12 bases between them. The CDR3 is made up of 13 amino acids. Germline V gene sequence: CDR1 DFQATT, CDR2 SNEGSKA (reference sequence). This CDR3 is CSAHGPSTDTQYF. CDR3 coding DNA: TGCAGTGCTCACGGGCCTAGTACAGATACGCAGTATTTT.

Concerning this clonotype itself: This may be a read error, as it is one base from a much larger clone. The J gene is TRBJ2-7, the V gene TRBV7-2, with D perhaps matching TRBD1 (6 bases). This CDR3 has 14 residues. CDR1 and CDR2 from the germline V gene are SGHTA and FQGNSA. CDR3 sequence: CASGLSQGSAEQYF. CDR3 nucleotide sequence: TGTGCCAGCGGCTTAAGCCAGGGGTCTGCAGAGCAGTACTTC.

This clonotype was found a few times. The chain joins TRBV4-1 to TRBJ2-3; 9 bases agree with TRBD1. Germline CDR1 MGHRA, CDR2 YSYEKL. The CDR3 spans 15 residues. Trimming at V came to 3 bases and at J to 4 bases, leaving 5 bases not matched to a gene. For the CDR3, the DNA is TGCGCCAGCAGCCAGGACAGGGGTGGCGCAGATACGCAGTATTTT. Protein: CASSQDRGGADTQYF.

The rearrangement links TRBV4-1 to TRBJ1-6; no clear D. The CDR3 is 16 amino acids. CDR1 and CDR2 from the germline V gene are MGHRA and YSYEKL. Trimming cost V 0 bases and J 14 bases, with 20 bases left between them. CDR3 loop: CASSQDRAKASGTLHF. CDR3 bases: TGCGCCAGCAGCCAAGACCGTGCGAAGGCCAGCGGCACCCTCCACTTT.

This clonotype was detected many times. This chain uses TRBV7-6 with TRBJ2-7; 7 bases agree with TRBD2. The CDR3 consists of 12 residues. The V and J ends lost 5 bases and 6 bases, in that order; junction bases with no gene match: 4. In germline, CDR1 is SGHVS, CDR2 FNYEAQ. CDR3 amino acids: CASSLSGAEQYF. Here the CDR3 DNA reads TGTGCCAGCAGCCTAAGCGGGGCCGAGCAGTACTTC.

On this clonotype: At one end the junction does not follow the germline gene, possibly because of a read error. The chain links TRBV11-2 to TRBJ2-7; D uncertain. The CDR3 is 13 amino acids. The germline CDR1 and CDR2 sequences are SGHAT and FQNNGV. The CDR3 loop reads CASSQLVSCEQYF. The CDR3 DNA follows: TGTGCCAGCAGCCAACTCGTTTCCTGCGAGCAGTACTTC.

The table lists this clonotype with a few counts. This rearrangement joins TRBV30 to TRBJ2-7; TRBD1 agrees at 9 bases. V was pared by 1 base and J by 0 bases, with 4 bases of the junction left unmatched. Germline V lookup: CDR1 GTSNPN, CDR2 SVGIG (reference sequence). The length of the CDR3 is 15 residues. The CDR3 spells CAWSGGQGLSYEQYF. Here the CDR3 DNA reads TGTGCCTGGAGTGGCGGACAGGGGCTCTCCTACGAGCAGTACTTC. Filled out from reference TRBV30 and TRBJ2-7, the complete variable domain reads SQTIHQWPATLVQPVGSPLSLECTVEGTSNPNLYWYRQAAGRGLQLLFYSVGIGQISSEVPQNLSASRPQDRQFILSSKKLLLSDSGFYLCAWSGGQGLSYEQYFGPGTRLTVT.

This rearrangement joins TRBV20-1 to TRBJ2-5; D is ambiguous. CDR1 DFQATT and CDR2 SNEGSKA come from the germline V gene (reference sequence). The CDR3 covers 14 residues. V was shortened by 1 base and J by 1 base, with 10 bases between the two germline ends. Here the CDR3 reads CSARALRAQETQYF. The DNA of the CDR3 is TGCAGTGCTAGAGCCCTCCGGGCCCAAGAGACCCAGTACTTC.

Notes on this clonotype: A read error is possible here, since a much larger clone lies one base away. The V and J genes are TRBV20-1 and TRBJ2-4; 7 bases match TRBD2. CDR1 is DFQATT, CDR2 SNEGSKA, per germline (reference sequence). The V and J ends lost 5 bases and 5 bases, in that order; junction bases with no gene match: 12. CDR3 length equals 15 residues. In nucleotides, the CDR3 is TGCAGTGCTGCCCCCTTTGCGGGAGACGAAAACATTCAGTACTTC. It is translated as CSAAPFAGDENIQYF.

This clonotype appeared a single time. The genes are TRBV20-1 and TRBJ2-5; 15 bases map to TRBD2. The J call may be mistaken, given a closer DNA end match to TRBJ2-7. CDR1 and CDR2 (germline): DFQATT, SNEGSKA (reference sequence). The CDR3 spans 16 residues. The CDR3 loop is CSARAGLAGGTYEQYF. The CDR3 DNA reads TGCAGTGCTAGAGCGGGACTAGCGGGAGGCACCTACGAGCAGTACTTC.

The table lists this clonotype with a count of one. The genes are TRBV18 and TRBJ2-1; 7 nucleotides align to TRBD2. The CDR3 contains 15 residues. The V segment lost 1 base and the J segment 6 bases; nucleotides outside the gene matches: 6. The germline V gene has CDR1 KGHSH and CDR2 LQKENI. CDR3 DNA sequence: TGTGCCAGCTCACCACAAGCGGGACCCCCCAATGAGCAGTTCTTC. This sequence encodes CASSPQAGPPNEQFF.

The rearrangement links TRBV5-1 to TRBJ2-7; 8 bases line up with TRBD1. The CDR3 is 13 amino acids. Germline CDR1 reads SGHRS; CDR2 reads YFSETQ. The trim removed 9 bases at V and 6 bases at J, leaving 11 bases unmatched. DNA of the CDR3: TGCGCCACCGGGTTCAAAGACAGGGGCGAGCAGTACTTC. Its protein is CATGFKDRGEQYF.

This clonotype was detected a few times. The J gene is TRBJ1-4, the V gene TRBV20-1; 10 nucleotides match TRBD1. In germline, CDR1 is DFQATT, CDR2 SNEGSKA (reference sequence). Trimming removed 3 bases from V and 12 bases from J; junction bases left unmatched: 10. There are 14 residues in the CDR3. Here the CDR3 reads CSASWDRGEGELFF. DNA of the CDR3: TGCAGTGCTAGTTGGGACAGGGGCGAGGGGGAACTGTTTTTT.

The V gene is TRBV12-3 or TRBV12-4, the J gene TRBJ2-5; 10 positions match TRBD2. The CDR3 loop spans 16 amino acids. With V trimmed by 2 bases and J by 2 bases, 5 bases remained unmatched. The CDR3 bases are TGTGCCAGCAGTTTAAGCCCTAGCGGGAGTCAAGAGACCCAGTACTTC. It codes for CASSLSPSGSQETQYF.

The table lists this clonotype with a few counts. The chain uses TRBV28 and TRBJ2-1; either TRBD1 or TRBD2 may supply D (5 bases each). Trimming took 5 bases from V and 7 from J, leaving 15 bases between them. CDR1 and CDR2 (germline): MDHEN, SYDVKM. The CDR3 has 14 amino acids. For the CDR3, the DNA is TGTGCCAGCAGTGGGACCGGAGGATGGAATGAGCAGTTCTTC. Its protein product is CASSGTGGWNEQFF.

The chain combines TRBV12-3 or TRBV12-4 with TRBJ1-2; D might be TRBD1 (5 bases). This CDR3 comprises 14 residues. V gave up 5 bases and J gave up 4 bases, with 14 bases separating them. CDR3 sequence (DNA): TGTGCCAGCAGTGCGACCGGAGGGGTCTATGGCTACACCTTC. Translating it yields CASSATGGVYGYTF.

Notes on this clonotype: The missing conserved phenylalanine or tryptophan at the end of this CDR3 makes a read error likely. The chain is built from TRBV14 and TRBJ2-2; 10 bases align to TRBD1. V lost 2 bases to trimming and J lost 7 bases; unmatched junction nucleotides: 4. Germline V gives CDR1 SGHDN, CDR2 FVKESK. The CDR3 runs 15 residues. The CDR3 bases are TGTGCCAGCAGCCAACTGGGACAGGGGAACGGGGAGCTGTTTGTT. It codes for CASSQLGQGNGELFV.

This clonotype was observed many times. The chain recombines TRBV5-4 with TRBJ2-7; either TRBD1 or TRBD2 may supply D (5 bases each). There are 14 residues in the CDR3. Between the trimmed V and J ends, which lost 4 bases and 0 bases, there was a span of 11 bases. The germline CDR1 and CDR2 sequences are SGHNT and YYREEE (reference sequence). The CDR3 DNA reads as TGTGCCAGCAGCCGGGACGCCAGCTCCTACGAGCAGTACTTC. This codes for CASSRDASSYEQYF. The variable domain in full, completed from reference TRBV5-4 and TRBJ2-7, reads ETGVTQSPTHLIKTRGQQVTLRCSSQSGHNTVSWYQQALGQGPQFIFQYYREEENGRGNFPPRFSGLQFPNYSSELNVNALELDDSALYLCASSRDASSYEQYFGPGTRLTVT.

This clonotype has only a few counts. V usage is TRBV6-5 and J usage is TRBJ1-2; perhaps TRBD1 as D (6 bases). Per the germline V gene, CDR1 is MNHEY and CDR2 is SVGAGI. This CDR3 is 17 amino acids long. The germline V and J ends were trimmed by 4 bases and 2 bases, with 20 bases remaining between them. For the CDR3, the DNA is TGTGCCAGCAGTTCAGGGTTAGGCAGGGGACTCAACTATGGCTACACCTTC. It yields the protein CASSSGLGRGLNYGYTF.